This TCR beta chain stems from a study of blood T cells in healthy people across ages. This clonotype turned up a few times. Its antigen remains unidentified. One end of the junction fails to match germline, which may point to a read error. The donors, all healthy, were Caucasians living in Russia, aged roughly 6 to 100. Study-wide results and caveats: Roughly linear declines in TCR beta diversity per million T cells occurred with age. One million T cells yielded diversity estimates that were considered underestimates.

Combining a sample-barcoded 5' primer with a J-beta primer mix, a second PCR ran for roughly 7 to 12 cycles. Each TCR beta cDNA got a 12-nucleotide random molecular identifier. One entry per CDR3 protein, called by TCRdb with MiXCR from the 5' RACE reads. The sample holds roughly 1.5 million distinct CDR3 sequences, 35% to 45% seen once. The clonotype was recovered from a woman between 18 and 29 years old in good health. What was sequenced was blood.

The chain's CDR3 is CASSSSGRVDMQYF. The CDR3 DNA reads TGTGCCAGCAGTTCCAGCGGGAGGGTGGATATGCAGTATTTT. This rearrangement joins TRBV12-3 or TRBV12-4 to TRBJ2-3; 10 nucleotides agree with TRBD2. The CDR3 loop spans 14 amino acids.